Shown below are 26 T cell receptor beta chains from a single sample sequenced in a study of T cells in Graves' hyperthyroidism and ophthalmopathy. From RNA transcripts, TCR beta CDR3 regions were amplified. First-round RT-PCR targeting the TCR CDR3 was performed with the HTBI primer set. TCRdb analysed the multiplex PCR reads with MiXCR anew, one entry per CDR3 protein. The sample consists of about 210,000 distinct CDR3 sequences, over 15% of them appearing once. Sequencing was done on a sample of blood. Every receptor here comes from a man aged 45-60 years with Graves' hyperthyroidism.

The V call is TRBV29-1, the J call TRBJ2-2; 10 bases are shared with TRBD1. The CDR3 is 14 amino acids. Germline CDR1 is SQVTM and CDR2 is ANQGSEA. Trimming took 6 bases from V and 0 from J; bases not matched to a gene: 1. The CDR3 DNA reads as TGCAGCGTCGGGACAGGGGCGAACACCGGGGAGCTGTTTTTT. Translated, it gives CSVGTGANTGELFF.

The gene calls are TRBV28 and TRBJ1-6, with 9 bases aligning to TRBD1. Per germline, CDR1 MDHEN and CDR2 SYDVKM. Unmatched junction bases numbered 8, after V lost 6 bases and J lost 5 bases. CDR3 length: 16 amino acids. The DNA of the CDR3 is TGTGCCAGCAGACGGGACAGGGCAACAAATAATTCACCCCTCCACTTT. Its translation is CASRRDRATNNSPLHF. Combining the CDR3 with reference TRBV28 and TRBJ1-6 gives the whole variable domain DVKVTQSSRYLVKRTGEKVFLECVQDMDHENMFWYRQDPGLGLRLIYFSYDVKMKEKGDIPEGYSVSREKKERFSLILESASTNQTSMYLCASRRDRATNNSPLHFGNGTRLTVT.

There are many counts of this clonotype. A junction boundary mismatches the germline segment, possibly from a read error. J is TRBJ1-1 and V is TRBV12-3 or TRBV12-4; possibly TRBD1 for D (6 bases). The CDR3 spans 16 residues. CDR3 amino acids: CASRLDRGHKNTEAFF. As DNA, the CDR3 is TGTGCCAGCAGATTAGATCGGGGACACAAGAACACTGAAGCTTTCTTT.

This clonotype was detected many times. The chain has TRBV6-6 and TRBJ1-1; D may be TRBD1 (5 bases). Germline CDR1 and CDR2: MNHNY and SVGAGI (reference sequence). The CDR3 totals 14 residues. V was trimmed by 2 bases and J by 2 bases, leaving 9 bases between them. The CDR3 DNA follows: TGTGCCAGCAGTTACAGACAGACCAACACTGAAGCTTTCTTT. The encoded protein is CASSYRQTNTEAFF.

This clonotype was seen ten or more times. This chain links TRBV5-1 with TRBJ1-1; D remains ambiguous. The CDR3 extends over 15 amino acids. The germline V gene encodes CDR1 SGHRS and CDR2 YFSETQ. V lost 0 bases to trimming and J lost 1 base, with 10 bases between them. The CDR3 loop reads CASSLVSLGNTEAFF. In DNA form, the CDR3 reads TGCGCCAGCAGCTTGGTGTCACTGGGGAACACTGAAGCTTTCTTT.

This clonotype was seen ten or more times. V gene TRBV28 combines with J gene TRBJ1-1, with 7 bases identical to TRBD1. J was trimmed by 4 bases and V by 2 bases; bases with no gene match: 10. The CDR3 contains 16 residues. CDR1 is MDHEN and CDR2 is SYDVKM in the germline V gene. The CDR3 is CASSLRQQGPPTEAFF. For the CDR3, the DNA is TGTGCCAGCAGTTTACGTCAACAGGGGCCACCCACTGAAGCTTTCTTT.

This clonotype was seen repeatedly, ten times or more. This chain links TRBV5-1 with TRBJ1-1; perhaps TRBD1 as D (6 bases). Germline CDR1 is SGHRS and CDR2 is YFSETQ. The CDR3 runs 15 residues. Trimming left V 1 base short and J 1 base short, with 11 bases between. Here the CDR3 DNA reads TGCGCCAGCAGCTTGAATGGGGGCGGGAACACTGAAGCTTTCTTT. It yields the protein CASSLNGGGNTEAFF.

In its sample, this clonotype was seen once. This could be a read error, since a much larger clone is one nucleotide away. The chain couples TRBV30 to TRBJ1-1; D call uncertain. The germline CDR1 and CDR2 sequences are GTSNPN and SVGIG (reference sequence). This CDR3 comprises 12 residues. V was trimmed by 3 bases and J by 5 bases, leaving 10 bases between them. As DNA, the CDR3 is TGTGCCTGGAGCAGGAGAAGGACTGAAGCTTTCTTT. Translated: CAWSRRRTEAFF. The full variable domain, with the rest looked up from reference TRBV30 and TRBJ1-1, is SQTIHQWPATLVQPVGSPLSLECTVEGTSNPNLYWYRQAAGRGLQLLFYSVGIGQISSEVPQNLSASRPQDRQFILSSKKLLLSDSGFYLCAWSRRRTEAFFGQGTRLTVV.

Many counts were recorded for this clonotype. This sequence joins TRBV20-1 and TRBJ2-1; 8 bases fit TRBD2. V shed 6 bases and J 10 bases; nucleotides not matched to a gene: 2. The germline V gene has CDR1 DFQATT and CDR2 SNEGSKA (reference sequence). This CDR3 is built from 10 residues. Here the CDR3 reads CSAWTSEQFF. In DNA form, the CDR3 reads TGCAGTGCCTGGACTAGCGAGCAGTTCTTC.

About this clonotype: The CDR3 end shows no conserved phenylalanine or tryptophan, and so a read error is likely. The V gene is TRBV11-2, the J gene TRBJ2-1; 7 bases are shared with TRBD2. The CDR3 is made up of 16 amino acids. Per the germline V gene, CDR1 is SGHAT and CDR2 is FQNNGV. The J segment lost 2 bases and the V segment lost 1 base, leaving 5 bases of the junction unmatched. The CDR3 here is CASSLGVGGPYNEQFS. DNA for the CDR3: TGTGCCAGCAGCTTAGGAGTGGGAGGGCCCTACAATGAGCAGTTCTCC.

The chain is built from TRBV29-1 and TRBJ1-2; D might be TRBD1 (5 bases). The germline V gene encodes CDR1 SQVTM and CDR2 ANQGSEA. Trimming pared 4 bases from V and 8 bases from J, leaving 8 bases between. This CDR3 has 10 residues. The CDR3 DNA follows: TGCAGCGTTGTGGGGGAAGGCTACACCTTC. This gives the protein CSVVGEGYTF. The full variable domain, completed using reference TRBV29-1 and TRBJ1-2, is SAVISQKPSRDICQRGTSLTIQCQVDSQVTMMFWYRQQPGQSLTLIATANQGSEATYESGFVIDKFPISRPNLTFSTLTVSNMSPEDSSIYLCSVVGEGYTFGSGTRLTVV.

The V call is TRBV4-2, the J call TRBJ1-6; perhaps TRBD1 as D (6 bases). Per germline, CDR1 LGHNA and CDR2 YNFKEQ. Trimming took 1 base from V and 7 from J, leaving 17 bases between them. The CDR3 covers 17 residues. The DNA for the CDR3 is TGTGCCAGCAGCCAAGGGGGGACGGGGGCAGGAAATTCACCCCTCCACTTT. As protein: CASSQGGTGAGNSPLHF.

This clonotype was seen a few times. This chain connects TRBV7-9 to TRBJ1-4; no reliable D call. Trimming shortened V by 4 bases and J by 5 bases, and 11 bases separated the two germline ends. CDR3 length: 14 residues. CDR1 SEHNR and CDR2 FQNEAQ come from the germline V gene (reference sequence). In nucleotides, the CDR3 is TGTGCCAGCAGCTACCGGGCCCCAAATGAAAAACTGTTTTTT. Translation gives CASSYRAPNEKLFF.

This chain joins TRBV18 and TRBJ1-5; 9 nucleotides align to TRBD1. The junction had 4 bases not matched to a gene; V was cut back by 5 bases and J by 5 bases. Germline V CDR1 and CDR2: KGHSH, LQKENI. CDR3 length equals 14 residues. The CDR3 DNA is TGTGCCAGCTCATCGACAGGGGGGGATCAGCCCCAGCATTTT. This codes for CASSSTGGDQPQHF.

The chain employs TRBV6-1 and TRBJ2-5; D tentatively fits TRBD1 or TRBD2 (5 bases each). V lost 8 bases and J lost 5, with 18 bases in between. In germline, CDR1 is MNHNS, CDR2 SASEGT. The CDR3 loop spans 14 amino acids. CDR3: CASRPDGGWETQYF. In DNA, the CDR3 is TGTGCCAGCCGCCCAGATGGGGGTTGGGAGACCCAGTACTTC.

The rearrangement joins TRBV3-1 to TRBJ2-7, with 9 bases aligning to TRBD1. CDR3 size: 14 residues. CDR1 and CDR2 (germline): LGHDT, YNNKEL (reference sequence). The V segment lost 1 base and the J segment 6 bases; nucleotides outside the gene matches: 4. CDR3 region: CASSQAGTGFEQYF. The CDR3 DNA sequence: TGTGCCAGCAGCCAAGCCGGGACAGGGTTCGAGCAGTACTTC.

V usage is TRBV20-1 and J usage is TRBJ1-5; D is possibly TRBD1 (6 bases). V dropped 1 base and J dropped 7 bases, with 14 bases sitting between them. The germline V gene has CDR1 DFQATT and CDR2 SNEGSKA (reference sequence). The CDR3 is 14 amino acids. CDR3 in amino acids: CSARGGRGGQPQHF. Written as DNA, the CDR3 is TGCAGTGCTAGAGGAGGGAGGGGGGGCCAGCCCCAGCATTTT.

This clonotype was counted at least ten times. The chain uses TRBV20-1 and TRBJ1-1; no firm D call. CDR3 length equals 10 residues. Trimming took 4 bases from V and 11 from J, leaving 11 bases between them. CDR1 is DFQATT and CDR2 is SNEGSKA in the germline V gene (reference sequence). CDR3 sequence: CSAIKAAAFF. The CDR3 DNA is TGCAGTGCTATAAAGGCGGCTGCTTTCTTT.

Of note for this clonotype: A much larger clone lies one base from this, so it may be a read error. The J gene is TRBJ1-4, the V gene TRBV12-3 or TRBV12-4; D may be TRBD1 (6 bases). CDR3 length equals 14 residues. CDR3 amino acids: CAGSSGTYNEKLFF. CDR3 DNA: TGTGCCGGCAGTTCCGGGACATATAATGAAAAACTGTTTTTT.

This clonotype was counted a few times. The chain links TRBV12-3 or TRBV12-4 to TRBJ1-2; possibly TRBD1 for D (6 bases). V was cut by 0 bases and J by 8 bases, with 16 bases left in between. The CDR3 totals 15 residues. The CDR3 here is CASSLAWGGARGYTF. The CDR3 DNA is TGTGCCAGCAGTTTAGCATGGGGGGGGGCAAGGGGCTACACCTTC.

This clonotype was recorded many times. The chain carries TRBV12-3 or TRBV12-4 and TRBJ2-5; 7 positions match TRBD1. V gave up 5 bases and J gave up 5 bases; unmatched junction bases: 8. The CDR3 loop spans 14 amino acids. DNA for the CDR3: TGTGCCAGCAGTCCTCGACAGGGTTGGGAGACCCAGTACTTC. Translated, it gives CASSPRQGWETQYF.

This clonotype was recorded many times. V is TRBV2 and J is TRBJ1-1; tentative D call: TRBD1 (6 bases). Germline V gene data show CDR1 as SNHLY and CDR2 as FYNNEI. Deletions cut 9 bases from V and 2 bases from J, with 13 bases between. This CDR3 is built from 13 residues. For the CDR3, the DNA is TGTGCCAGTTCAACACAGGGAAACACTGAAGCTTTCTTT. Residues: CASSTQGNTEAFF. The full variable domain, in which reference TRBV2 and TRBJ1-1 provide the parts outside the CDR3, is EPEVTQTPSHQVTQMGQEVILRCVPISNHLYFYWYRQILGQKVEFLVSFYNNEISEKSEIFDDQFSVERPDGSNFTLKIRSTKLEDSAMYFCASSTQGNTEAFFGQGTRLTVV.

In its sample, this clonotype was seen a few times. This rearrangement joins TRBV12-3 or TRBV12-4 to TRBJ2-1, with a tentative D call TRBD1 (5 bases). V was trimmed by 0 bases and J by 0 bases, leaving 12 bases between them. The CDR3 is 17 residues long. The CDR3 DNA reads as TGTGCCAGCAGTTTAGCTATAGGGGCCGGCTCCTACAATGAGCAGTTCTTC. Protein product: CASSLAIGAGSYNEQFF.

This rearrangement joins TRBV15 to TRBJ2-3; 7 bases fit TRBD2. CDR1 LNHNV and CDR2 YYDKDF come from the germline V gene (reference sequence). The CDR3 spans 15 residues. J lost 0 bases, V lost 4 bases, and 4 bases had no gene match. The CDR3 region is CATSKGRGSTDTQYF. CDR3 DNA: TGTGCCACCAGCAAGGGGAGGGGCAGCACAGATACGCAGTATTTT.

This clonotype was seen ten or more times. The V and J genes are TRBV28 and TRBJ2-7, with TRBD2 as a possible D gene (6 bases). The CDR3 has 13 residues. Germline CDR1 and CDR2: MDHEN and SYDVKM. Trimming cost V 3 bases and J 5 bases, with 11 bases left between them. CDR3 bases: TGTGCCAGCAGTTTGGGGGGACGGCACGAGCAGTACTTC. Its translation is CASSLGGRHEQYF.

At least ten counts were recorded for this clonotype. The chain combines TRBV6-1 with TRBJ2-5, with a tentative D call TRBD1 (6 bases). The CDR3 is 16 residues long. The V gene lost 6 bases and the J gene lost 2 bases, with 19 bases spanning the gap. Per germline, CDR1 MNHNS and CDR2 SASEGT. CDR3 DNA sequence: TGTGCCAGCAGCGAGCTGGGACACGGGCGGCAAGAGACCCAGTACTTC. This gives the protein CASSELGHGRQETQYF.